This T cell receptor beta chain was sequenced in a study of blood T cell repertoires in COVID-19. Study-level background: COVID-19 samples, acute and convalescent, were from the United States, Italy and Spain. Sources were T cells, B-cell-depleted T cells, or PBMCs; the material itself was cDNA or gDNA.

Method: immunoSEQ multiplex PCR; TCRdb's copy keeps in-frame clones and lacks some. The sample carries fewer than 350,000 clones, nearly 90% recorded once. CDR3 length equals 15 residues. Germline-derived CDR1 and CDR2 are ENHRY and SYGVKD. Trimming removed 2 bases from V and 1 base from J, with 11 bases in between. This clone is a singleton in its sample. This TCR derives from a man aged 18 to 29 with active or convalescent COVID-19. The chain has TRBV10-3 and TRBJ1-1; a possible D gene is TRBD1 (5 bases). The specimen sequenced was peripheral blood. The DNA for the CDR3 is TGTGCCATCAGTGAGGAGCAGGGAAGGAACACTGAAGCTTTCTTT. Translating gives CAISEEQGRNTEAFF.